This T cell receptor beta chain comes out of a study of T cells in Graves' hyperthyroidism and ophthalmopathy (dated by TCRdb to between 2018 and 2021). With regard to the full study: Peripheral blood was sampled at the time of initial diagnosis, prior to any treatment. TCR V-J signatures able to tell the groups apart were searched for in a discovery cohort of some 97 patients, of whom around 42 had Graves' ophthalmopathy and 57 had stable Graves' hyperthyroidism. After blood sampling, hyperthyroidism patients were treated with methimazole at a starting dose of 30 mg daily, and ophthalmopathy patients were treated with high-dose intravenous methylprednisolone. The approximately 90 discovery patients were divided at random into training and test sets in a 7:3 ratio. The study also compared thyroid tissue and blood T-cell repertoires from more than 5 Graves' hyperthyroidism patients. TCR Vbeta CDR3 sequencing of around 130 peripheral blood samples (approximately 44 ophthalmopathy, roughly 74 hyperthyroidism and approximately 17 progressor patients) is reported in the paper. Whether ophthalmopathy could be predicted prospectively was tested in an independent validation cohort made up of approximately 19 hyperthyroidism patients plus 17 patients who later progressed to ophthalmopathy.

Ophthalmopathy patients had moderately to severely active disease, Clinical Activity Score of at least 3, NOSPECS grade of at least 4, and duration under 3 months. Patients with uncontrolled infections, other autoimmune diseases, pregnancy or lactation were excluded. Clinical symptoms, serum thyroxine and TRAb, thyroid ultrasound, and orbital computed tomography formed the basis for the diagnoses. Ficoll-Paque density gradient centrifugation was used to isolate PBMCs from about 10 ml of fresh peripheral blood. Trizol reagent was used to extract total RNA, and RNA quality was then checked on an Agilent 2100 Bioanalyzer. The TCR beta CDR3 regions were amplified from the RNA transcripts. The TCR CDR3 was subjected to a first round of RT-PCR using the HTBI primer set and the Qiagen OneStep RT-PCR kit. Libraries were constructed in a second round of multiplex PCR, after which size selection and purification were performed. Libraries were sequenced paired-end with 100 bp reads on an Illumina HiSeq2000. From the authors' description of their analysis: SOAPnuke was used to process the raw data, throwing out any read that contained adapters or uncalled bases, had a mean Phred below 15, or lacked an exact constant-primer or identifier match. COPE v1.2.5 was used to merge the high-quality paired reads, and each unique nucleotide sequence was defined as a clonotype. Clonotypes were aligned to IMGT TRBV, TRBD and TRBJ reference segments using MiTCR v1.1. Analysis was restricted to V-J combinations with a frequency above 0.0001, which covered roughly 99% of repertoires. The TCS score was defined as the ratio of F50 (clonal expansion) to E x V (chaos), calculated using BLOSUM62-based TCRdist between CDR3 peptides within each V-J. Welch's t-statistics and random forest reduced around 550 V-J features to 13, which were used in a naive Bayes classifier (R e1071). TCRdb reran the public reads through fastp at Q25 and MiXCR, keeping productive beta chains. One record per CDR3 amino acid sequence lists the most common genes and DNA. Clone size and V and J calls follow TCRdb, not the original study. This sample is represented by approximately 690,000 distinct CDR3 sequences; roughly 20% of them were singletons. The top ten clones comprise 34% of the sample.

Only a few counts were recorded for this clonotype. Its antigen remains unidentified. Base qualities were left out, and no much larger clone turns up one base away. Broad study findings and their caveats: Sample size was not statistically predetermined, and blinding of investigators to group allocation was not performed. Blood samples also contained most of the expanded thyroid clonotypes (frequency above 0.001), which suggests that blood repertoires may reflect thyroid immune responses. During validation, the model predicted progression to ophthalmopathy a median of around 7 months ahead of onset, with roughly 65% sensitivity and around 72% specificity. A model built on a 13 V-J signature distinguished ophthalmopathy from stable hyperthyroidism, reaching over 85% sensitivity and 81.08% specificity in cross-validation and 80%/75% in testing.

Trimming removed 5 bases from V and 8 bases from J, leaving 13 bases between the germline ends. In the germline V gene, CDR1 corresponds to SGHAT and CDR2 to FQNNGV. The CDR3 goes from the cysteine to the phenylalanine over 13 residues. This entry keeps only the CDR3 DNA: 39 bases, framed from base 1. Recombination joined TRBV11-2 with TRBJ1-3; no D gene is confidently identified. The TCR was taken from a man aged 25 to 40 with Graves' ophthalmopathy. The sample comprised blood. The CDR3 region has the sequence CASSPLTEYTIYF. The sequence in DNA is TGTGCCAGCAGCCCCCTTACCGAATACACCATATATTTT.